This is a list of T cell receptor beta chains from one sample in a study of spatial heterogeneity in lung cancer. TCRdb itself ran the 5' RACE reads through MiXCR, one entry per CDR3 protein. The repertoire has about 23,000 distinct CDR3 sequences, about 4.3% of them found once; the top ten carry 5.2%. The input for sequencing was PBMCs, taken at surgery. The receptors derive from a male donor with early-stage non-small cell lung cancer. Each CDR3 is given with its conserved first and last residue. The D gene is left open where the match is weak. Part of the rows lack a size; the others show once, few, many or a class for expanded clones.

CDR3 DNA	CDR3 protein	V gene	J gene	clone size	D gene
TGTGCCAGCAGCTTGCAGACAGGGGGCTGGGAGACCCAGTACTTC	CASSLQTGGWETQYF	TRBV7-9	TRBJ2-5	many	TRBD1
TGTGCCAGCAGCTTAGGCCAGGCACTAGCCAAAAACATTCAGTACTTC	CASSLGQALAKNIQYF	TRBV11-2	TRBJ2-4	many	-
TGTGCCAGCAGCCAAACCAGCCCTATAGCCAAAAACATTCAGTACTTC	CASSQTSPIAKNIQYF	TRBV3-1	TRBJ2-4	many	-
TGTGCCAGCAGCACCGGGACTAGCGGGAGGTACGAGCAGTACTTC	CASSTGTSGRYEQYF	TRBV28	TRBJ2-7	many	TRBD2
TGTGCCTGGAGTGTACGAAGTCTCCAGTTCTTC	CAWSVRSLQFF	TRBV30	TRBJ2-1	many	-
TGCAGCGCGCCGACTAGCGGGAACACAGATACGCAGTATTTT	CSAPTSGNTDTQYF	TRBV29-1	TRBJ2-3	many	TRBD2
TGCGCCAGCAGCCCCGGACAGGGTTTTGGAACTAATGAAAAACTGTTTTTT	CASSPGQGFGTNEKLFF	TRBV5-1	TRBJ1-4	many	TRBD1
TGTGCCAGCATGGGTGGAAGCGGGAGGGCCATCGATACGCAGTATTTT	CASMGGSGRAIDTQYF	TRBV2	TRBJ2-3	many	TRBD2
TGTGCCAGCAGAGGAACAGGGGGGGGTACCGGGGAGCTGTTTTTT	CASRGTGGGTGELFF	TRBV12-3/TRBV12-4	TRBJ2-2	many	-
TGTGCCAGCAGTTTCGGGGCGCGGGCGTTAGGGAGCAATCAGCCCCAGCATTTT	CASSFGARALGSNQPQHF	TRBV28	TRBJ1-5	many	-
TGTGCCAGCAATAGCGGCACAGATACGCAGTATTTT	CASNSGTDTQYF	TRBV2	TRBJ2-3	-	-
TGTGCCAGCAGCTATCCGGGACTAGCGGACTACAATGAGCAGTTCTTC	CASSYPGLADYNEQFF	TRBV7-9	TRBJ2-1	many	TRBD2
TGTGCCAGCCGACGGGGAGGTGGGGCGGAATACAATGAGCAGTTCTTC	CASRRGGGAEYNEQFF	TRBV27	TRBJ2-1	few	-
TGTGCCAGCAGCCCAGAGGACAGGGGCAGGCAGCCCCAGCATTTT	CASSPEDRGRQPQHF	TRBV12-3/TRBV12-4	TRBJ1-5	many	TRBD1
TGTGCCAGCTCACCACTCGGACGGACTAGCACAGATACGCAGTATTTT	CASSPLGRTSTDTQYF	TRBV18	TRBJ2-3	many	-
TGTGCCAGCAGTGATCCCGGGACAGACTACGAGCAGTACTTC	CASSDPGTDYEQYF	TRBV28	TRBJ2-7	many	TRBD1
TGTGCCAGCAGCGCCATGGGCTCCTACAATGAGCAGTTCTTC	CASSAMGSYNEQFF	TRBV7-2	TRBJ2-1	many	-
TGTGCCAGCAGCCTGGCTAGCGGGAGCTCCTACGAGCAGTACTTC	CASSLASGSSYEQYF	TRBV7-2	TRBJ2-7	many	TRBD2
TGTGCCAGCAGTTTAAATATTGGAGCTGCTGGTTTCGGAGCTTTCTTT	CASSLNIGAAGFGAFF	TRBV12-3/TRBV12-4	TRBJ1-1	many	-
TGTGCCAGCAGCTTTGGGATGAACACTGAAGCTTTCTTT	CASSFGMNTEAFF	TRBV7-2	TRBJ1-1	many	-
TGTGCCAGCAGTTACTCGATGTTAGGGAATGAGCAGTTCTTC	CASSYSMLGNEQFF	TRBV6-6	TRBJ2-1	many	-
TGCGCCAGCAGTGAGTCACCTGCCGTGGCGGCTTTCTTT	CASSESPAVAAFF	TRBV10-2	TRBJ1-1	many	-
TGTGCCAGCAGCCTGAGACAGGGGGCCTCGAACACTGAAGCTTTCTTT	CASSLRQGASNTEAFF	TRBV27	TRBJ1-1	many	TRBD1
TGTGCCAGCACCGCCCGGGGGGCTGATGGCTACACCTTC	CASTARGADGYTF	TRBV6-2/TRBV6-3	TRBJ1-2	many	-
TGTGCCAGCAGTGGGACTCGGGGTCAAGAGACCCAGTACTTC	CASSGTRGQETQYF	TRBV3-1	TRBJ2-5	many	-
TGTGCCAGCAGCCTCCAATCGCCCTACTCAGGGGGAACTGGAAACACCATATATTTT	CASSLQSPYSGGTGNTIYF	TRBV7-2	TRBJ1-3	many	TRBD1
TGTGCCAGCACCCAGCGGGCCCCATGGACAAACTATGGCTACACCTTC	CASTQRAPWTNYGYTF	TRBV19	TRBJ1-2	many	-
TGCGCCAGCAGCGTGACGGACGCCTACGAGCAGTACTTC	CASSVTDAYEQYF	TRBV5-1	TRBJ2-7	many	-
TGTGCCAGCAGCCAAGTTAAGGGGGCGCACACTGAAGCTTTCTTT	CASSQVKGAHTEAFF	TRBV14	TRBJ1-1	medium-sized	TRBD1
TGTGCCAGTACCAGGGTTACTGAAGCTTTCTTT	CASTRVTEAFF	TRBV2	TRBJ1-1	many	-
TGCGCCAGCAGCGAGGGAAATCCGAACACTGAAGCTTTCTTT	CASSEGNPNTEAFF	TRBV5-1	TRBJ1-1	many	-
TGTGCCAGCAGCACCAGACAGGGGCCTCAAGAGACCCAGTACTTC	CASSTRQGPQETQYF	TRBV5-5	TRBJ2-5	many	TRBD1
TGTGCCAGCAGTTACGAGGGGGCTCCTGGCTATGGCTACACCTTC	CASSYEGAPGYGYTF	TRBV6-2/TRBV6-3	TRBJ1-2	many	TRBD1
TGTGCCAGCCGGGACAGTGGGGTGGGTTCACCCCTCCACTTT	CASRDSGVGSPLHF	TRBV28	TRBJ1-6	many	TRBD1
TGTGCCAGCAGTTACCGGACTACGGGCGAGCAGTACTTC	CASSYRTTGEQYF	TRBV6-6	TRBJ2-7	many	-